Below, 19 T cell receptor beta chains from the same sample are listed, as sequenced in a study of response to subunit inactivated influenza vaccine. TCRdb re-derived calls from the RT-PCR reads in MiXCR, one entry per CDR3 protein. In the table there are fewer than 350,000 distinct CDR3 sequences, around a fifth of which are singletons. Sequences were derived from PBMCs from blood, sampled 21 months after vaccination. The receptors here all came from a man between 50 and 75 years old who received an inactivated influenza vaccine.

This clonotype was counted only a few times. The chain carries TRBV5-5 and TRBJ1-4; 7 bases are a match to TRBD1. V gave up 2 bases and J gave up 7 bases; unmatched junction bases: 8. Germline loops: CDR1 SGHKS, CDR2 YYEKEE (reference sequence). The CDR3 consists of 15 residues. The chain's CDR3 is CASSFVGTEGEKLFF. In DNA, the CDR3 is TGTGCCAGCAGCTTTGTTGGGACAGAAGGTGAAAAACTGTTTTTT.

CDR3 protein: CASSLSRPDTGELFF. CDR3 DNA: TGTGCCAGCAGCTTATCACGACCCGACACCGGGGAGCTGTTTTTT. The genes are TRBV7-3 and TRBJ2-2; the D is unclear. The V end lost 2 bases, the J end lost 3 bases, and 10 bases lay between the germline ends. Germline V gives CDR1 SGHTA, CDR2 FQGTGA. The CDR3 runs to 15 residues.

V and J are TRBV20-1 and TRBJ2-5; TRBD2 matches at 9 bases. V shed 3 bases and J 4 bases; nucleotides not matched to a gene: 6. Per germline, CDR1 DFQATT and CDR2 SNEGSKA (reference sequence). The CDR3 runs 14 residues. The CDR3 DNA is TGCAGTGCTAGCGATAGCGGGAGAGGAGAGACCCAGTACTTC. It is translated as CSASDSGRGETQYF.

This clonotype came up many times. The V gene is TRBV12-3 or TRBV12-4, the J gene TRBJ1-2; 8 bases match TRBD1. The V segment lost 5 bases and the J segment 6 bases; nucleotides outside the gene matches: 5. The CDR3 totals 13 residues. CDR3 in amino acids: CASSEQGVDGYTF. CDR3 DNA: TGTGCCAGCAGTGAACAGGGGGTAGATGGCTACACCTTC.

The chain joins TRBV24-1 to TRBJ2-1, with 10 positions matching TRBD2. Germline CDR1 KGHDR, CDR2 SFDVKD. This CDR3 spans 19 amino acids. V shed 3 bases and J 4 bases; nucleotides not matched to a gene: 14. The CDR3 DNA reads as TGTGCCACCAGTGATCCGCACACTCTTACTAGCGGGGTGTACAATGAGCAGTTCTTC. Translation: CATSDPHTLTSGVYNEQFF.

The chain joins TRBV5-5 to TRBJ1-4; perhaps TRBD1 as D (5 bases). Between the trimmed V and J ends, which lost 4 bases and 2 bases, there was a span of 9 bases. Germline V gives CDR1 SGHKS, CDR2 YYEKEE (reference sequence). The CDR3 runs to 14 residues. Here the CDR3 DNA reads TGTGCCAGCAGCCTTCGGGGGACTAATGAAAAACTGTTTTTT. The encoded protein is CASSLRGTNEKLFF.

This clonotype was detected ten times or more. This rearrangement joins TRBV12-3 or TRBV12-4 to TRBJ2-2, with 7 bases identical to TRBD2. With V trimmed by 6 bases and J by 0 bases, 7 bases remained unmatched. This CDR3 region has 16 residues. The CDR3 nucleotides read TGTGCCAGCAGCATTTTTAGCGGGTCGAACACCGGGGAGCTGTTTTTT. Protein product: CASSIFSGSNTGELFF.

There are a few counts of this clonotype. The V call is TRBV2, the J call TRBJ1-4; D is possibly TRBD1 (6 bases). This CDR3 spans 14 amino acids. V lost 4 bases and J lost 7, with 13 bases in between. Germline CDR1 SNHLY, CDR2 FYNNEI. In DNA form, the CDR3 reads TGTGCCAGCAGTGTGGCGGGGGCGAGTGAAAAACTGTTTTTT. It yields the protein CASSVAGASEKLFF.

This clonotype was counted between two and nine times. CDR3 coding DNA: TGCGCCAGCAGTGCTCCCGAGACTAGTGGAGAGACCCAGTACTTC. Translating it yields CASSAPETSGETQYF. This chain uses TRBV10-2 with TRBJ2-5; maybe TRBD2 (6 bases). The CDR3 extends over 15 amino acids. The ends were cut back, 4 bases at V and 4 bases at J, with 16 bases in the middle. Germline values: CDR1 WSHSY, CDR2 SAAADI.

The CDR3 sequence: CASTPAGGIQYF. Written as DNA, the CDR3 is TGTGCCAGCACCCCTGCCGGGGGCATTCAGTACTTC. This chain links TRBV28 with TRBJ2-4; D might be TRBD2 (6 bases). Per germline, CDR1 MDHEN and CDR2 SYDVKM. The CDR3 extends over 12 amino acids. Trimming left V 7 bases short and J 9 bases short, with 13 bases between.

This clonotype occurred a few times. Written as DNA, the CDR3 is TGCAGTTTTCGAAGGGGCGGTTATGGCTACACCTTC. Translation gives CSFRRGGYGYTF. The V call is TRBV20-1, the J call TRBJ1-2, with a tentative D call TRBD1 (5 bases). Germline lookup yields CDR1 DFQATT and CDR2 SNEGSKA (reference sequence). The CDR3 runs to 12 residues. V lost 8 bases to trimming and J lost 5 bases, with 15 bases between them.

J is TRBJ2-2 and V is TRBV11-3; possibly TRBD2 for D (5 bases). V was clipped by 5 bases and J by 6 bases, with 10 bases between them. The CDR3 totals 13 residues. Germline V gene sequence: CDR1 SGHNT, CDR2 YENEEA. In DNA, the CDR3 is TGTGCCAGCAGCGCCAGCGGCCCCGGGGAGCTGTTTTTT. This translates into CASSASGPGELFF.

In its sample, this clonotype was seen many times. The J gene is TRBJ1-3, the V gene TRBV6-5, with D unclear. The CDR3 contains 16 residues. The V end was cut by 1 base, the J end by 0 bases, with 10 bases between. Germline loops: CDR1 MNHEY, CDR2 SVGAGI. In DNA, the CDR3 is TGTGCCAGCAGTTACTACACTCCCGCCTCTGGAAACACCATATATTTT. This gives the protein CASSYYTPASGNTIYF.

This clonotype has a handful of counts. The V and J genes are TRBV11-2 and TRBJ1-1; the D is unclear. The germline V gene encodes CDR1 SGHAT and CDR2 FQNNGV. The CDR3 is made up of 15 amino acids. The ends were cut back, 4 bases at V and 0 bases at J, with 12 bases in the middle. CDR3 protein: CASSSRIGMNTEAFF. CDR3 coding DNA: TGTGCCAGCAGCTCCCGTATAGGGATGAACACTGAAGCTTTCTTT.

Worth noting for this clonotype: The CDR3 end shows no conserved phenylalanine or tryptophan, and so a read error is likely. No DNA is shown, since the ends of the CDR3 on it are uncertain; the CDR3 is the one TCRdb lists. This CDR3 reads CASRLDPV. The genes are TRBV12-2 and TRBJ1-2. TRBV12-2 is a recognized pseudogene. The CDR3 length is 8 residues, termini included.

This clonotype was seen a few times. J is TRBJ1-2 and V is TRBV5-5, with D unclear. The CDR3 extends over 14 amino acids. Trimming pared 4 bases from V and 3 bases from J, leaving 13 bases between. CDR1 is SGHKS, CDR2 YYEKEE, per germline (reference sequence). DNA for the CDR3: TGTGCCAGCAGCCTCGGGAGGGTCGACTATGGCTACACCTTC. Protein product: CASSLGRVDYGYTF.

The table lists this clonotype with a few counts. The rearrangement joins TRBV29-1 to TRBJ1-1; 10 nucleotides match TRBD1. The CDR3 length is 11 residues. The germline CDR1 and CDR2 sequences are SQVTM and ANQGSEA. The J segment lost 4 bases and the V segment lost 7 bases, leaving 0 bases of the junction unmatched. The CDR3 sequence: CSGTGGTEAFF. CDR3 DNA sequence: TGCAGCGGGACAGGGGGCACTGAAGCTTTCTTT.

This clonotype has only a few counts. The chain combines TRBV18 with TRBJ2-1; TRBD2 aligns across 7 bases. The CDR3 is made up of 16 amino acids. The junction had 9 bases not matched to a gene; V was cut back by 5 bases and J by 2 bases. Germline V lookup: CDR1 KGHSH, CDR2 LQKENI. CDR3 sequence: CASSAESGTTYNEQFF. The CDR3 nucleotides read TGTGCCAGCTCAGCAGAGTCCGGGACTACCTACAATGAGCAGTTCTTC.

The V gene is TRBV20-1, the J gene TRBJ2-1; no firm D call. The germline CDR1 and CDR2 sequences are DFQATT and SNEGSKA (reference sequence). The V and J ends lost 0 bases and 6 bases respectively, with 9 bases between them. The CDR3 runs to 13 residues. The chain's CDR3 is CSARDSQINEQFF. The DNA of the CDR3 is TGCAGTGCTAGAGATTCCCAGATCAATGAGCAGTTCTTC.